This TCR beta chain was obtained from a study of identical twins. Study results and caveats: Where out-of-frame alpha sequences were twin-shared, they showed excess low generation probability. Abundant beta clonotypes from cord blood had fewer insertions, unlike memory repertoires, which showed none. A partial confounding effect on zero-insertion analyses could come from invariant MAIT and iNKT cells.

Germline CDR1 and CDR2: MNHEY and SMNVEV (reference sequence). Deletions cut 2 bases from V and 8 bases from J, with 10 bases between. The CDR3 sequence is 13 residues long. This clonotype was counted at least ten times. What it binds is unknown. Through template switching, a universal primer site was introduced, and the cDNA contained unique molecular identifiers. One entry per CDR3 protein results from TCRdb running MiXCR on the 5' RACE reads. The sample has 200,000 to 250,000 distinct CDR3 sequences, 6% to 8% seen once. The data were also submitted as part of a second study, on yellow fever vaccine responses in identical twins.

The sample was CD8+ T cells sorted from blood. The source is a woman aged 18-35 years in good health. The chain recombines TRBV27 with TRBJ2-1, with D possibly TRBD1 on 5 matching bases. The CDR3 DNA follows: TGTGCCAGCAGTTTAGGCAGGGTTGATGAGCAGTTCTTC. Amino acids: CASSLGRVDEQFF.